This T cell receptor beta chain was observed in a study of blood T cell repertoires in COVID-19. V was pared by 5 bases and J by 6 bases, with 6 bases of the junction left unmatched. The germline V gene has CDR1 SGHNT and CDR2 YENEEA. The CDR3 is 14 amino acids. Here immunoSEQ multiplex PCR was the method, and the copy in TCRdb shows in-frame clones only, minus some. The sample records roughly 32,000 clones, 90% being singletons. The sample comprised peripheral blood. The receptor comes from a man between 65 and 85 years old with active or convalescent COVID-19. The chain carries TRBV11-3 and TRBJ2-3; 9 nucleotides match TRBD1. DNA for the CDR3: TGTGCCAGCAGCCGACAGGGGGGTGGGGATACGCAGTATTTT. Translation gives CASSRQGGGDTQYF.